Shown below are 21 T cell receptor beta chains from a single sample sequenced in a study of shared clonotypes between healthy human individuals. CD45RO-negative, CCR7-selected cells formed the naive CD8 fraction, which excluded terminally differentiated effector memory CD45RA+ cells. Clones were sequenced by immunoSEQ multiplex PCR, and TCRdb holds only the in-frame ones, with some missing. This sample has roughly 2.1 million clones; about 92% occur once, and the top ten carry approximately 1.7%. The sample comprised naive CD8+ T cells from PBMCs. All receptors derive from a man younger than 35 in good health. Some clones in this sample may be carry-over from other donors' samples.

The chain carries TRBV15 and TRBJ2-7; D unresolved. Trimming stripped 9 bases from V and 0 bases from J, with 12 bases between. The CDR3 is made up of 13 amino acids. The germline V gene has CDR1 LNHNV and CDR2 YYDKDF (reference sequence). This chain's CDR3 is CATTYENSYEQYF. CDR3 sequence (DNA): TGTGCCACTACCTATGAAAACTCCTACGAGCAGTACTTC. The entire variable domain, with the rest obtained from reference TRBV15 and TRBJ2-7, is as follows: DAMVIQNPRYQVTQFGKPVTLSCSQTLNHNVMYWYQQKSSQAPKLLFHYYDKDFNNEADTPDNFQSRRPNTSFCFLDIRSPGLGDTAMYLCATTYENSYEQYFGPGTRLTVT.

J is TRBJ2-1 and V is TRBV9; 8 bases agree with TRBD2. Germline CDR1 SGDLS, CDR2 YYNGEE. The CDR3 runs to 19 residues. Trimming removed 0 bases from V and 0 bases from J; junction bases left unmatched: 11. CDR3 DNA: TGTGCCAGCAGCGTAGATCTAGCGGGCGGAACAAACTCCTACAATGAGCAGTTCTTC. Its translation is CASSVDLAGGTNSYNEQFF.

V usage is TRBV28 and J usage is TRBJ1-2; 8 bases line up with TRBD1. Germline CDR1 MDHEN, CDR2 SYDVKM. The CDR3 runs 15 residues. The trim removed 3 bases at V and 4 bases at J, leaving 7 bases unmatched. CDR3 coding DNA: TGTGCCAGCAGTTTCCCGCGGACAGGGCGCTATGGCTACACCTTC. The encoded protein is CASSFPRTGRYGYTF.

CDR3 in DNA: TGTGCCAGCAGCTTGTGGGCGGGGAACGAGCAGTACTTC. Encoded protein: CASSLWAGNEQYF. V gene TRBV5-4 combines with J gene TRBJ2-7; D is possibly TRBD2 (6 bases). This CDR3 comprises 13 residues. V dropped 1 base and J dropped 5 bases, with 10 bases sitting between them. Germline V gene data show CDR1 as SGHNT and CDR2 as YYREEE (reference sequence).

The genes are TRBV28 and TRBJ2-7; 9 nucleotides align to TRBD2. CDR1 is MDHEN and CDR2 is SYDVKM in the germline V gene. The V gene end was trimmed by 5 bases and the J gene end by 5 bases; junction bases not matched to a gene: 7. This CDR3 contains 14 residues. Here the CDR3 reads CASSRSGSVDEQYF. CDR3 nucleotide sequence: TGTGCCAGCAGTCGTAGCGGGAGTGTCGACGAGCAGTACTTC.

Comments on this clone: The sample contains more than one DNA sequence encoding this CDR3. This chain uses TRBV7-8 with TRBJ2-7; D is ambiguous. The CDR3 consists of 12 residues. V was clipped by 2 bases and J by 2 bases, with 4 bases between them. Germline assignment: CDR1 SGHVS and CDR2 FQNEAQ. In DNA form, the CDR3 reads TGTGCCAGCAGCTTATCGACCTACGAGCAGTACTTC. Translation gives CASSLSTYEQYF. The complete variable domain, with remaining parts taken from reference TRBV7-8 and TRBJ2-7, reads GAGVSQSPRYKVAKRGQDVALRCDPISGHVSLFWYQQALGQGPEFLTYFQNEAQLDKSGLPSDRFFAERPEGSVSTLKIQRTQQEDSAVYLCASSLSTYEQYFGPGTRLTVT.

The chain recombines TRBV7-9 with TRBJ1-5; D remains unclear. Germline V CDR1 and CDR2: SEHNR, FQNEAQ (reference sequence). The V end was cut by 5 bases, the J end by 2 bases, with 10 bases between. The CDR3 is 14 residues long. The CDR3 loop is CASSDSGGNQPQHF. The DNA for the CDR3 is TGTGCCAGCAGCGATAGTGGGGGCAATCAGCCCCAGCATTTT.

This chain connects TRBV11-2 to TRBJ2-7; 9 bases align to TRBD1. The CDR3 totals 14 residues. Per germline, CDR1 SGHAT and CDR2 FQNNGV. The ends lost 3 bases at V and 6 bases at J; junction bases unmatched: 6. CDR3 residues: CASSFGTGKGEQYF. The CDR3, as DNA: TGTGCCAGCAGCTTCGGGACAGGGAAGGGCGAGCAGTACTTC. The whole variable domain, remainder taken from reference TRBV11-2 and TRBJ2-7, is EAGVAQSPRYKIIEKRQSVAFWCNPISGHATLYWYQQILGQGPKLLIQFQNNGVVDDSQLPKDRFSAERLKGVDSTLKIQPAKLEDSAVYLCASSFGTGKGEQYFGPGTRLTVT.

This clone was observed a single time. The J gene is TRBJ2-7, the V gene TRBV19; D might be TRBD1 (6 bases). CDR1 is LNHDA, CDR2 SQIVND, per germline (reference sequence). This CDR3 is built from 14 residues. V lost 5 bases to trimming and J lost 2 bases, with 13 bases between them. CDR3 nucleotide sequence: TGTGCCAGTAGTCAGGGGACACCAACCTACGAGCAGTACTTC. Translating it yields CASSQGTPTYEQYF.

The J gene is TRBJ2-5, the V gene TRBV9; tentative D call: TRBD1 (6 bases). Germline values: CDR1 SGDLS, CDR2 YYNGEE. CDR3 length: 15 residues. V gave up 0 bases and J gave up 2 bases, with 11 bases separating them. CDR3 loop: CASSVGGTYQETQYF. The CDR3, as DNA: TGTGCCAGCAGCGTAGGAGGGACATATCAAGAGACCCAGTACTTC. Filled out from reference TRBV9 and TRBJ2-5, the complete variable domain reads DSGVTQTPKHLITATGQRVTLRCSPRSGDLSVYWYQQSLDQGLQFLIQYYNGEERAKGNILERFSAQQFPDLHSELNLSSLELGDSALYFCASSVGGTYQETQYFGPGTRLLVL.

The genes are TRBV6-5 and TRBJ2-7; D is possibly TRBD1 or TRBD2 (5 bases each). The CDR3 totals 15 residues. Trimming shortened V by 0 bases and J by 5 bases, and 14 bases separated the two germline ends. CDR1 MNHEY and CDR2 SVGAGI come from the germline V gene. This CDR3 reads CASSYSWGRGHEQYF. The CDR3 DNA sequence: TGTGCCAGCAGTTACTCTTGGGGGAGAGGCCACGAGCAGTACTTC.

This chain uses TRBV7-8 with TRBJ2-1; possible D gene TRBD1, 5 bases. The length of the CDR3 is 15 residues. V was shortened by 0 bases and J by 3 bases, with 9 bases between the two germline ends. Germline V gene lookup returns CDR1 SGHVS and CDR2 FQNEAQ. Here the CDR3 reads CASSLARVSYNEQFF. DNA of the CDR3: TGTGCCAGCAGCTTAGCCAGGGTGAGCTACAATGAGCAGTTCTTC.

This CDR3 is CASSWTESYEQYF. The DNA for the CDR3 is TGTGCCAGCAGTTGGACTGAATCCTACGAGCAGTACTTC. The rearrangement joins TRBV6-5 to TRBJ2-7, with D possibly matching TRBD2 (5 bases). Trimming stripped 4 bases from V and 1 base from J, with 8 bases between. The germline gives CDR1 MNHEY, CDR2 SVGAGI. This CDR3 contains 13 residues.

The chain employs TRBV7-6 and TRBJ2-7; D might be TRBD1 (5 bases). The CDR3 extends over 11 amino acids. Germline CDR1 and CDR2: SGHVS and FNYEAQ. Trimming removed 5 bases from V and 6 bases from J, with 8 bases in between. CDR3 nucleotides: TGTGCCAGCAGCCAGGGTGGCGAGCAGTACTTC. Encoded protein: CASSQGGEQYF.

On this clone: This sample also contains other DNA sequences that code for the same CDR3. The chain is built from TRBV11-2 and TRBJ2-7; D is perhaps TRBD1 (5 bases). This CDR3 has 14 amino acids. Germline CDR1 SGHAT, CDR2 FQNNGV. Trimming took 3 bases from V and 0 from J, leaving 9 bases between them. CDR3 loop: CASSFGGASYEQYF. DNA of the CDR3: TGTGCCAGCAGCTTCGGTGGGGCCTCCTACGAGCAGTACTTC.

This rearrangement joins TRBV7-2 to TRBJ2-1, with D possibly matching TRBD2 (6 bases). The length of the CDR3 is 15 residues. Germline CDR1 is SGHTA and CDR2 is FQGNSA. V was pared by 3 bases and J by 5 bases, with 14 bases between. This chain's CDR3 is CASSLRSRGNNEQFF. The CDR3 region has the DNA TGTGCCAGCAGCTTGAGGTCGCGGGGCAACAATGAGCAGTTCTTC.

This chain uses TRBV5-1 with TRBJ1-1, with D unresolved. The V end was cut by 3 bases, the J end by 1 base, with 7 bases between. CDR3 size: 13 residues. Germline assignment: CDR1 SGHRS and CDR2 YFSETQ. DNA of the CDR3: TGCGCCAGCAGCTCGTCAGAGAACACTGAAGCTTTCTTT. Translation gives CASSSSENTEAFF.

This CDR3 reads CASSPLQGVGTEAFF. CDR3 in DNA: TGCGCCAGCAGCCCGTTACAGGGGGTGGGCACTGAAGCTTTCTTT. The V gene is TRBV5-1, the J gene TRBJ1-1; 8 bases fit TRBD1. The CDR3 length is 15 residues. The junction had 9 bases not matched to a gene; V was cut back by 4 bases and J by 4 bases. Per the germline V gene, CDR1 is SGHRS and CDR2 is YFSETQ.

V gene TRBV5-1 combines with J gene TRBJ1-1, with a possible D match to TRBD1 (6 bases). The germline V gene encodes CDR1 SGHRS and CDR2 YFSETQ. V was pared by 0 bases and J by 4 bases, with 13 bases between. This CDR3 is 15 amino acids long. CDR3 sequence (DNA): TGCGCCAGCAGCTTGGACGGTCAAGGGGGCACTGAAGCTTTCTTT. Translating gives CASSLDGQGGTEAFF.

To note about this clone: The sample contains more than one DNA sequence encoding this CDR3. The rearrangement uses TRBV28 and TRBJ2-5; D remains ambiguous. The CDR3 loop spans 11 amino acids. V was cut by 3 bases and J by 5 bases, with 4 bases left in between. In germline, CDR1 is MDHEN, CDR2 SYDVKM. In DNA, the CDR3 is TGTGCCAGCAGTTTTTCCGAGACCCAGTACTTC. This encodes CASSFSETQYF.

This chain connects TRBV29-1 to TRBJ2-3; TRBD2 matches at 8 bases. Germline V lookup: CDR1 SQVTM, CDR2 ANQGSEA. V shed 4 bases and J 2 bases; nucleotides not matched to a gene: 5. The CDR3 has 14 residues. In DNA form, the CDR3 reads TGCAGCGTTGTCGGGAGGGCGCCCACAGATACGCAGTATTTT. Its translation: CSVVGRAPTDTQYF.